This entry features one T cell receptor (beta chain) sequence. Its antigen remains unknown. This entry belongs to a study of cytomegalovirus exposure and HLA in healthy donors. Overall study results and limits: Subsequent analysis showed first-cohort TCR clusters tending to co-occur in 120 or so validation repertoires. Per published reports, the classifier diagnosed cytomegalovirus status with high specificity and sensitivity. It was approximately 150 TCR beta chains that were listed as cytomegalovirus-associated.

V lost 3 bases to trimming and J lost 0 bases; unmatched junction nucleotides: 2. This CDR3 spans 14 amino acids. CDR1 is SGHRS, CDR2 YFSETQ, per germline. TCRdb's table, derived via immunoSEQ multiplex PCR, lists solely in-frame clones and lacks some. The profile shows about 360,000 clones, 75% to 90% of them singletons. The clonotype was recovered from a woman aged 18-29 years in good health and CMV-seronegative. The rearrangement joins TRBV5-1 to TRBJ2-7; TRBD1 matches 8 bases. The sequencing sample was made of PBMCs. The CDR3 is CASSSGQDSYEQYF. CDR3 DNA sequence: TGCGCCAGCAGCTCGGGACAGGACTCCTACGAGCAGTACTTC.